These T cell receptor beta chains were read from a single sample in a study of blood T cell repertoires in COVID-19. Data came from immunoSEQ multiplex PCR; TCRdb stores just in-frame clones and leaves some out. Of 150,000 to 200,000 clones listed, more than 70% were seen once; the top ten hold approximately 4.4%. The sample was peripheral blood. The source is a human donor in a cohort sampled during active COVID-19. CDR3s include the opening cysteine and the closing phenylalanine or tryptophan. The order of the fields is J gene, D gene, V gene, CDR3 protein. A D gene is named only where the DNA matches it firmly.

j_call: TRBJ2-7
d_call: TRBD1
v_call: TRBV7-9
cdr3_aa: CASSLDRGTIINEQYF

j_call: TRBJ1-4
d_call: .
v_call: TRBV4-3
cdr3_aa: CASSQRAVGGGNEKLFF

j_call: TRBJ2-1
d_call: TRBD2
v_call: TRBV4-1
cdr3_aa: CASSQANLIAGMYNEQFF

j_call: TRBJ2-5
d_call: TRBD2
v_call: TRBV28
cdr3_aa: CASSLRRGGLGTQYF

j_call: TRBJ1-2
d_call: TRBD1
v_call: TRBV6-2/TRBV6-3
cdr3_aa: CASSGGQGKKYGYTF

j_call: TRBJ1-3
d_call: .
v_call: TRBV11-2
cdr3_aa: CASSLSGGLSGNTIYF

j_call: TRBJ1-5
d_call: .
v_call: TRBV3-1/TRBV3-2
cdr3_aa: CASSAGLNQPQHF

j_call: TRBJ2-4
d_call: TRBD2
v_call: TRBV6-1
cdr3_aa: CASSGVGAGDTENIQYF

j_call: TRBJ2-7
d_call: TRBD1
v_call: TRBV5-1
cdr3_aa: CASSLAPGQGVEQYF

j_call: TRBJ1-2
d_call: .
v_call: TRBV11-2
cdr3_aa: CASSLDPGPLSGYTF

j_call: TRBJ2-7
d_call: .
v_call: TRBV5-1
cdr3_aa: CASSNGLTFYEQYF

j_call: TRBJ2-7
d_call: TRBD2
v_call: TRBV7-2
cdr3_aa: CASSFRPGGYYEQYF

j_call: TRBJ1-6
d_call: .
v_call: TRBV27
cdr3_aa: CASKALGGRVQGSPLHF

j_call: TRBJ1-5
d_call: .
v_call: TRBV28
cdr3_aa: CASRWGHDNQPQHF

j_call: TRBJ2-1
d_call: TRBD2
v_call: TRBV28
cdr3_aa: CASTRGLAGSDEQFF

j_call: TRBJ1-1
d_call: .
v_call: TRBV30
cdr3_aa: CAWSPQGIPEAFF

j_call: TRBJ2-7
d_call: .
v_call: TRBV3-1/TRBV3-2
cdr3_aa: CASSQVSNEQYF

j_call: TRBJ2-4
d_call: .
v_call: TRBV6-2/TRBV6-3
cdr3_aa: CASSYGRPKNIQYF

j_call: TRBJ2-3
d_call: .
v_call: TRBV29-1
cdr3_aa: CSVSQGSTDTQYF

j_call: TRBJ2-7
d_call: TRBD2
v_call: TRBV19
cdr3_aa: CASSIGGDRYEQYF

j_call: TRBJ2-7
d_call: .
v_call: TRBV7-2
cdr3_aa: CASSLFLAGNYEQYF

j_call: TRBJ1-2
d_call: .
v_call: TRBV15
cdr3_aa: CATSTSLGGYTF

j_call: TRBJ2-3
d_call: .
v_call: TRBV7-2
cdr3_aa: CASREAPVHNTDTQYF

j_call: TRBJ1-3
d_call: .
v_call: TRBV7-8
cdr3_aa: CASSSDTYSGNTIYF

j_call: TRBJ1-2
d_call: .
v_call: TRBV2
cdr3_aa: CASSEASANYGYTF

j_call: TRBJ2-7
d_call: .
v_call: TRBV30
cdr3_aa: CAWSTTGYEQYF

j_call: TRBJ1-4
d_call: TRBD1
v_call: TRBV29-1
cdr3_aa: CSVGMGTGGEKLFF

j_call: TRBJ2-7
d_call: TRBD2
v_call: TRBV4-3
cdr3_aa: CASSQERESYEQYF

j_call: TRBJ2-3
d_call: .
v_call: TRBV19
cdr3_aa: CASSSAGRGYADTQYF

j_call: TRBJ1-1
d_call: .
v_call: TRBV18
cdr3_aa: CASSSAQGPAFF

j_call: TRBJ2-1
d_call: .
v_call: TRBV18
cdr3_aa: CASSPPNSVSLYNEQFF

j_call: TRBJ2-1
d_call: .
v_call: TRBV9
cdr3_aa: CASSVAYNEQFF

j_call: TRBJ2-7
d_call: TRBD1
v_call: TRBV12-3/TRBV12-4
cdr3_aa: CASSRDREQYF

j_call: TRBJ1-2
d_call: .
v_call: TRBV2
cdr3_aa: CASIEGHPNYGYTF